This TCR beta chain was sequenced during a study of CD8 T cells in Susac syndrome. Whole-study findings and limits: When the CD4+ T cell repertoires of patients with Susac syndrome were examined, they did not show any clonal expansion. The study recognized that the number of individuals in its TCR sequencing and HLA analysis was relatively small.

CDR1 and CDR2 (germline): LNHNV, YYDKDF (reference sequence). V was shortened by 0 bases and J by 0 bases, with 12 bases between the two germline ends. This CDR3 is 18 amino acids long. An amount of RNA that ranged from roughly 0.5 to 1 ug was reverse transcribed with random hexamers. TCRdb used MiXCR to reprocess the immunoSEQ multiplex PCR reads, holding one entry per CDR3 protein. The sample carries about 180,000 distinct CDR3 sequences, 90% to 95% recorded once. Points on this clonotype: Its antigen is as yet unknown.

The sequence derives from a human donor with Susac syndrome. The sample taken for sequencing was CD4+ T cells from PBMCs. This chain connects TRBV15 to TRBJ2-6; D call uncertain. CDR3 sequence reads: CATSRDPDRHSGANVLTF. CDR3 DNA sequence: TGTGCCACCAGCAGAGATCCGGACCGACACTCTGGGGCCAACGTCCTGACTTTC.